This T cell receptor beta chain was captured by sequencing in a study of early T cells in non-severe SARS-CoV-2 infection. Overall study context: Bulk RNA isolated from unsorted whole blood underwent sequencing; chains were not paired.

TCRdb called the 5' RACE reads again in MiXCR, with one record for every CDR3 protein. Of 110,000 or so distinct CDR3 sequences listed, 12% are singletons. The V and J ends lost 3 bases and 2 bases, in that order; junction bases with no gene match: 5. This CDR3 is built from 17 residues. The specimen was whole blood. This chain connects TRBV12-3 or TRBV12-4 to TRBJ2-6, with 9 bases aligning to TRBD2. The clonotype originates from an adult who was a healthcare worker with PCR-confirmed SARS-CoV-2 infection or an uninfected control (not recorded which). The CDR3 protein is CASSLIAGVTGANVLTF. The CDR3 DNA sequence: TGTGCCAGCAGTTTGATAGCGGGAGTAACTGGGGCCAACGTCCTGACTTTC.